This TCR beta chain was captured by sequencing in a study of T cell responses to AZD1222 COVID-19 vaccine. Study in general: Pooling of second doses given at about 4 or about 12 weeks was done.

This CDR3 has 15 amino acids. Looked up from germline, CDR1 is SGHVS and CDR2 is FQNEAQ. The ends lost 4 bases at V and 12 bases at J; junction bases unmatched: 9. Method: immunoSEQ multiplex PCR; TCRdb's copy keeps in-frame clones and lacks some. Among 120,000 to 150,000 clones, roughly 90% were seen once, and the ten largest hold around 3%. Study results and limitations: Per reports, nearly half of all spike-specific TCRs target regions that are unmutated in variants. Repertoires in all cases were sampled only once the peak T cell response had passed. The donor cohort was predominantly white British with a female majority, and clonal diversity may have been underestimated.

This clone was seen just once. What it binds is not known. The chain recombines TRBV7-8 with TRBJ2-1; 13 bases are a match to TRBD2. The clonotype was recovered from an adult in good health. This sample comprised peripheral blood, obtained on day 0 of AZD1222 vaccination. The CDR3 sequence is CASSSVGGTSGAQFF. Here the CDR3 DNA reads TGTGCCAGCAGCTCAGTGGGTGGGACTAGCGGGGCGCAGTTCTTC.